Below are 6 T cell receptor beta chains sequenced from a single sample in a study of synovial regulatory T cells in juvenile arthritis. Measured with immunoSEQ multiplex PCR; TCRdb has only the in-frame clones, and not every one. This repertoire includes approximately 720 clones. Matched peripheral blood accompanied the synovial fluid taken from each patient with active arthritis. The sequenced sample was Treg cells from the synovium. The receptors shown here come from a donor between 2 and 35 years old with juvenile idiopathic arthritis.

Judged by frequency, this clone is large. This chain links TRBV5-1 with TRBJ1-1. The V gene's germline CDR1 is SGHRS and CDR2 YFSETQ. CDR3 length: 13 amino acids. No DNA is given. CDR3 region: CASSLDPNTEAFF. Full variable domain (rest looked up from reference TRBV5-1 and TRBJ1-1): KAGVTQTPRYLIKTRGQQVTLSCSPISGHRSVSWYQQTPGQGLQFLFEYFSETQRNKGNFPGRFSGRQFSNSRSEMNVSTLELGDSALYLCASSLDPNTEAFFGQGTRLTVV.

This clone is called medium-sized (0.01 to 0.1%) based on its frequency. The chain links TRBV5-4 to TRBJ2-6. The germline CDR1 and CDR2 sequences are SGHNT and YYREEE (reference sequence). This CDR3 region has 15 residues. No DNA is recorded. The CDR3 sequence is CASSLAWSGANVLTF.

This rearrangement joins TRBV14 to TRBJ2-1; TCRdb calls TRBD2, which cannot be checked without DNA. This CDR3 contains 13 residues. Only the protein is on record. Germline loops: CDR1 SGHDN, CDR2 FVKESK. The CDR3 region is CASSQFGRSVRFF.

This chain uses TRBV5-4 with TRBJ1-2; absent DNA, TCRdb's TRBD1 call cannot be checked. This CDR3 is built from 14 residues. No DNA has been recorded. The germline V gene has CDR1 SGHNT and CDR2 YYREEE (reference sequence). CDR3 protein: CASSFVQGARGYIF.

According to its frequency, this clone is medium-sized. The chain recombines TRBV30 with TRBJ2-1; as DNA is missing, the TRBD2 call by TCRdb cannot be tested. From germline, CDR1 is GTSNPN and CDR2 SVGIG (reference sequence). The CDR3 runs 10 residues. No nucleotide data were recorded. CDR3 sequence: CAWRREAEFF. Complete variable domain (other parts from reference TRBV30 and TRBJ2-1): SQTIHQWPATLVQPVGSPLSLECTVEGTSNPNLYWYRQAAGRGLQLLFYSVGIGQISSEVPQNLSASRPQDRQFILSSKKLLLSDSGFYLCAWRREAEFFGPGTRLTVL.

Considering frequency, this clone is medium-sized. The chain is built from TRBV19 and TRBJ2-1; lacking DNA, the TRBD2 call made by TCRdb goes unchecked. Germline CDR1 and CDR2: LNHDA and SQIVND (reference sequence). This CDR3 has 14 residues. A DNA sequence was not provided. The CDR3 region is CASSISGVNNEQFF.